The clone carrying this TCR beta chain occurred many times. The sample originates from a study of human T cells and chemical hapten exposure. Time point here: patch test 1, 2 weeks after DPC sensitization. Treatment defined: therapeutic diphenylcyclopropenone sensitization with weekly scalp DPC. MiXCR, applied by TCRdb to the RACE reads, yields one record per CDR3 protein. The sample contains 85,000 or so distinct CDR3 sequences, around 10% of which appear only once. In germline, CDR1 is KGHSH, CDR2 LQKENI. The V gene lost 8 bases and the J gene lost 0 bases, with 7 bases spanning the gap. This CDR3 is 13 amino acids long.

The chain couples TRBV18 to TRBJ1-4; D gene unclear. This TCR was recovered from a woman aged 45-59 years with alopecia areata. Some clones in this sample may be carry-over from other donors' samples. This specimen was whole blood, taken in connection with sensitization to the hapten diphenylcyclopropenone (DPC). The CDR3 protein is CASQQTTNEKLFF. The CDR3 DNA follows: TGTGCCAGCCAACAAACAACTAATGAAAAACTGTTTTTT.